What follows are 19 T cell receptor beta chains derived from one specimen sequenced in a study of cytomegalovirus exposure and HLA in healthy donors. It was with 60 Vbeta and 13 Jbeta primers that the PCR ran. The table came from immunoSEQ multiplex PCR; TCRdb's copy has only in-frame clones and leaves some out. The profile covers 300,000 or so clones, with 70% to 90% appearing a single time and 2% taken by the ten largest. Material for sequencing was PBMCs. The receptor set was obtained from a woman aged 40 to 50 in good health and CMV-seropositive.

This clone was recorded only once. The rearrangement joins TRBV7-9 to TRBJ2-7, with D possibly being TRBD2 (5 bases). This CDR3 is 15 amino acids long. The V gene's germline CDR1 is SEHNR and CDR2 FQNEAQ (reference sequence). V lost 1 base and J lost 5, with 15 bases in between. The CDR3 region has the DNA TGTGCCAGCAGCTTAGTTTCGGGAATTCAGGACGAGCAGTACTTC. Its translation is CASSLVSGIQDEQYF.

This rearrangement joins TRBV2 to TRBJ2-5; perhaps TRBD2 as D (6 bases). Germline-derived CDR1 and CDR2 are SNHLY and FYNNEI. Between the trimmed V and J ends, which lost 3 bases and 3 bases, there was a span of 17 bases. This CDR3 has 16 amino acids. CDR3 in amino acids: CASSERWGEMEETQYF. CDR3 sequence (DNA): TGTGCCAGCAGTGAGAGGTGGGGGGAGATGGAAGAGACCCAGTACTTC.

The rearrangement uses TRBV10-3 and TRBJ1-4, with 7 bases fitting TRBD1. This CDR3 has 13 residues. Unmatched junction bases numbered 9, after V lost 10 bases and J lost 7 bases. Germline V gene sequence: CDR1 ENHRY, CDR2 SYGVKD. The CDR3 region is CATWRQGSEKLFF. For the CDR3, the DNA is TGTGCCACCTGGAGACAGGGTAGTGAAAAACTGTTTTTT.

This chain uses TRBV27 with TRBJ2-1; 12 bases agree with TRBD2. The CDR3 sequence is 18 residues long. Germline V CDR1 and CDR2: MNHEY, SMNVEV (reference sequence). Unmatched junction bases numbered 8, after V lost 5 bases and J lost 0 bases. The CDR3 loop reads CASSPGLAGLSSYNEQFF. The CDR3 coding sequence is TGTGCCAGCAGTCCGGGACTAGCGGGCCTTTCCTCCTACAATGAGCAGTTCTTC.

J is TRBJ1-2 and V is TRBV5-1; possible D gene TRBD1, 6 bases. This CDR3 spans 14 amino acids. Germline V gives CDR1 SGHRS, CDR2 YFSETQ. Trimming removed 0 bases from V and 3 bases from J, with 9 bases in between. CDR3 sequence reads: CASSLEQGYYGYTF. The CDR3 region has the DNA TGCGCCAGCAGCTTGGAACAGGGATACTATGGCTACACCTTC. Complete variable domain (other parts from reference TRBV5-1 and TRBJ1-2): KAGVTQTPRYLIKTRGQQVTLSCSPISGHRSVSWYQQTPGQGLQFLFEYFSETQRNKGNFPGRFSGRQFSNSRSEMNVSTLELGDSALYLCASSLEQGYYGYTFGSGTRLTVV.

A few counts support this clone. This chain uses TRBV30 with TRBJ2-7, with no clear D. This CDR3 contains 12 residues. The V gene lost 1 base and the J gene lost 0 bases, with 4 bases spanning the gap. Germline CDR1 is GTSNPN and CDR2 is SVGIG (reference sequence). The CDR3, as DNA: TGTGCCTGGAGTGGGGCCTCCTACGAGCAGTACTTC. Translated: CAWSGASYEQYF.

This chain links TRBV27 with TRBJ1-5; TRBD1 aligns across 8 bases. V shed 6 bases and J 3 bases; nucleotides not matched to a gene: 4. CDR3 length: 14 amino acids. Looked up from germline, CDR1 is MNHEY and CDR2 is SMNVEV (reference sequence). The CDR3 loop is CASRNRGINQPQHF. The CDR3 DNA reads TGTGCCAGCAGGAACAGGGGGATCAATCAGCCCCAGCATTTT.

V and J are TRBV7-8 and TRBJ2-2; tentatively, D is TRBD2 (6 bases). The CDR3 consists of 14 residues. The V gene lost 4 bases and the J gene lost 4 bases, with 10 bases spanning the gap. Germline V gene lookup returns CDR1 SGHVS and CDR2 FQNEAQ. The CDR3: CASSSAGITGELFF. DNA for the CDR3: TGTGCCAGCAGCTCAGCGGGCATCACCGGGGAGCTGTTTTTT.

The V call is TRBV5-6, the J call TRBJ1-3; 8 bases map to TRBD1. Germline V gives CDR1 SGHDT, CDR2 YYEEEE. The CDR3 sequence is 19 residues long. Trimming at V came to 1 base and at J to 0 bases, leaving 12 bases not matched to a gene. In DNA, the CDR3 is TGTGCCAGCAGCTTGAGGGACAGGCAACTCTACAGCTCTGGAAACACCATATATTTT. Translating it yields CASSLRDRQLYSSGNTIYF.

The chain joins TRBV5-1 to TRBJ2-1; 11 nucleotides align to TRBD2. This CDR3 comprises 17 residues. CDR1 is SGHRS, CDR2 YFSETQ, per germline. Trimming cost V 0 bases and J 4 bases; bases outside gene matches: 6. In nucleotides, the CDR3 is TGCGCCAGCAGCTTGGCCGGGGGGACTAGCGGATACAATGAGCAGTTCTTC. It translates to CASSLAGGTSGYNEQFF.

This chain connects TRBV19 to TRBJ2-5, with 16 bases lining up with TRBD2. V dropped 6 bases and J dropped 1; count of bases not matched to a gene: 8. Germline CDR1 LNHDA, CDR2 SQIVND (reference sequence). This CDR3 is 18 amino acids long. CDR3 DNA: TGTGCCAGTAGGGGGACTAGCGGGAGGGCCCTCCCCCAAGAGACCCAGTACTTC. Amino acids: CASRGTSGRALPQETQYF. The full variable domain, its missing parts supplied by reference TRBV19 and TRBJ2-5, is DGGITQSPKYLFRKEGQNVTLSCEQNLNHDAMYWYRQDPGQGLRLIYYSQIVNDFQKGDIAEGYSVSREKKESFPLTVTSAQKNPTAFYLCASRGTSGRALPQETQYFGPGTRLLVL.

As to this clone: In the same sample, other DNA sequences code for this CDR3. CDR3 sequence: CASSLSGNNQPQHF. In DNA form, the CDR3 reads TGTGCCAGCAGCTTAAGCGGAAACAATCAGCCCCAGCATTTT. The chain has TRBV7-9 and TRBJ1-5; D call uncertain. The CDR3 sequence is 14 residues long. Trimming left V 2 bases short and J 3 bases short, with 8 bases between. Germline-derived CDR1 and CDR2 are SEHNR and FQNEAQ (reference sequence).

The V call is TRBV27, the J call TRBJ2-1; 13 nucleotides align to TRBD2. The CDR3 spans 16 residues. Germline CDR1 and CDR2: MNHEY and SMNVEV (reference sequence). J lost 7 bases, V lost 5 bases, and 8 bases had no gene match. In nucleotides, the CDR3 is TGTGCCAGCAGTCTCCGCGGACTAGCGGGAGCGAATGAGCAGTTCTTC. It yields the protein CASSLRGLAGANEQFF.

This chain joins TRBV19 and TRBJ1-2; 7 bases align to TRBD1. Per germline, CDR1 LNHDA and CDR2 SQIVND (reference sequence). This CDR3 comprises 15 residues. V shed 1 base and J 4 bases; nucleotides not matched to a gene: 6. The CDR3 DNA sequence: TGTGCCAGTAGTATAGTGCCGACAGGGATCTATGGCTACACCTTC. Its protein product is CASSIVPTGIYGYTF.

The V gene is TRBV10-3, the J gene TRBJ2-5, with 12 nucleotides matching TRBD1. J lost 5 bases, V lost 3 bases, and 7 bases had no gene match. CDR3 length equals 16 residues. Germline lookup yields CDR1 ENHRY and CDR2 SYGVKD. The chain's CDR3 is CAISDTRDRGLETQYF. In DNA, the CDR3 is TGTGCCATCAGTGATACTCGGGACAGGGGGCTGGAGACCCAGTACTTC.

The chain employs TRBV6-1 and TRBJ2-5; possibly TRBD2 for D (6 bases). The CDR3 length is 15 residues. Per the germline V gene, CDR1 is MNHNS and CDR2 is SASEGT. Trimming removed 2 bases from V and 4 bases from J, with 14 bases in between. The CDR3 region is CASSEQGLQPETQYF. The DNA of the CDR3 is TGTGCCAGCAGTGAACAGGGACTCCAGCCAGAGACCCAGTACTTC.

V gene TRBV6-5 combines with J gene TRBJ2-1; D possibly corresponds to TRBD1 (6 bases). Trimming shortened V by 3 bases and J by 3 bases, and 15 bases separated the two germline ends. The CDR3 has 16 amino acids. In germline, CDR1 is MNHEY, CDR2 SVGAGI. CDR3 protein: CASSYYRDKNYNEQFF. The CDR3 DNA reads TGTGCCAGCAGTTATTACCGGGACAAAAACTACAATGAGCAGTTCTTC.

The rearrangement links TRBV7-9 to TRBJ2-5; possible D gene TRBD1, 5 bases. The germline CDR1 and CDR2 sequences are SEHNR and FQNEAQ (reference sequence). The germline V and J ends were trimmed by 2 bases and 2 bases, with 6 bases remaining between them. The CDR3 covers 13 residues. In DNA form, the CDR3 reads TGTGCCAGCAGCTTAAAGGGGCAAGAGACCCAGTACTTC. Its translation: CASSLKGQETQYF.

The rearrangement links TRBV2 to TRBJ2-1; 7 bases fit TRBD2. Per germline, CDR1 SNHLY and CDR2 FYNNEI. The junction had 18 bases not matched to a gene; V was cut back by 6 bases and J by 10 bases. The CDR3 extends over 16 amino acids. CDR3 nucleotide sequence: TGTGCCAGCAGAGCGTATAGCGGGCAGCTGGTGAAGGAGCAGTTCTTC. Translating gives CASRAYSGQLVKEQFF.